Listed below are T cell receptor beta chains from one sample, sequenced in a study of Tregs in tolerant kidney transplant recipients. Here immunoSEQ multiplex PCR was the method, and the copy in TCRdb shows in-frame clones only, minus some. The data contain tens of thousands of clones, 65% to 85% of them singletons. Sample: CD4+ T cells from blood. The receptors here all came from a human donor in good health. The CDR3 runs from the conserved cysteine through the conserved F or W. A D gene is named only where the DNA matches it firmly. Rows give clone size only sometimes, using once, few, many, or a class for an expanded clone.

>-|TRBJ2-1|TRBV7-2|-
CASSLYRGYEQFF
TGTGCCAGCAGCTTATATAGGGGTTACGAGCAGTTCTTC
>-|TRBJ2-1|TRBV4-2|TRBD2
CASTRGSEQFF
TGTGCCAGCACGCGGGGGAGTGAGCAGTTCTTC
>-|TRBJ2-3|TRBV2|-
CASSMEADTQYF
TGTGCCAGCAGTATGGAAGCAGATACGCAGTATTTT
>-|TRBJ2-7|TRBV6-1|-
CASRAGLRYEQYF
TGTGCCAGCAGGGCGGGACTTCGATACGAGCAGTACTTC
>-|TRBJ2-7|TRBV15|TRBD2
CATSRDPGGKSYEQYF
TGTGCCACCAGCAGAGATCCCGGGGGGAAATCCTACGAGCAGTACTTC
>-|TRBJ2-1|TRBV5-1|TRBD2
CASSSGLAGGLSSYNEQFF
TGCGCCAGCAGCTCGGGACTAGCGGGAGGCCTCTCCTCCTACAATGAGCAGTTCTTC
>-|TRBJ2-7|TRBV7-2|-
CASSLEHGYGSYEQYF
TGTGCCAGCAGCTTAGAGCACGGTTACGGTTCCTACGAGCAGTACTTC
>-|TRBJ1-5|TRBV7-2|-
CASSLWADQPQHF
TGTGCCAGCAGCTTATGGGCAGATCAGCCCCAGCATTTT
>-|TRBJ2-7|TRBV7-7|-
CASSRGPLYEQYF
TGTGCCAGCAGTAGGGGACCGTTATACGAGCAGTACTTC
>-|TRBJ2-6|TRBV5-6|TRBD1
CASSNPGGGANVLTF
TGTGCCAGCAGCAATCCAGGGGGTGGGGCCAACGTCCTGACTTTC
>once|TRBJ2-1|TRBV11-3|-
CASSMDGPYNEQFF
TGTGCCAGCAGCATGGACGGGCCCTACAATGAGCAGTTCTTC
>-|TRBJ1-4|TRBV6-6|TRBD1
CASGMNRGENEKLFF
TGTGCCAGCGGAATGAACAGGGGGGAAAATGAAAAACTGTTTTTT
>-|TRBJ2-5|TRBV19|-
CASSRGALKETQYF
TGTGCCAGCAGCAGGGGTGCCCTAAAAGAGACCCAGTACTTC
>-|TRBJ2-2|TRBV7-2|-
CASSLGSGGTDTGELFF
TGTGCCAGCAGCTTGGGGTCTGGCGGGACGGACACCGGGGAGCTGTTTTTT
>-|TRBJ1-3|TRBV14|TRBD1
CASSPGQGAGNTIYF
TGTGCCAGCAGCCCCGGACAGGGGGCGGGAAACACCATATATTTT
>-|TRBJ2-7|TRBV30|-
CAWSPQSYEQYF
TGTGCCTGGAGCCCCCAAAGCTACGAGCAGTACTTC
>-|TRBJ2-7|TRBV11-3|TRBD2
CASSLGTSGPYEQYF
TGTGCCAGCAGCTTGGGGACTAGCGGCCCCTACGAGCAGTACTTC
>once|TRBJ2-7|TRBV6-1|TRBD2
CASSVSGGAFKYF
TGTGCCAGCAGTGTTAGCGGGGGGGCTTTCAAGTACTTC
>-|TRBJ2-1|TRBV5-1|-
CASSLAPGYGSYNEQFF
TGCGCCAGCAGCTTGGCTCCGGGTTACGGCTCCTACAATGAGCAGTTCTTC
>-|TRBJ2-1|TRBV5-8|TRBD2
CASSQGLAGGYEQFF
TGTGCCAGCAGTCAGGGACTAGCGGGGGGCTATGAGCAGTTCTTC
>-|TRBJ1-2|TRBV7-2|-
CASSLVPQGYTF
TGTGCCAGCAGCTTAGTACCTCAAGGCTACACCTTC
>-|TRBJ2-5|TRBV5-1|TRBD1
CASSFGQGAGETQYF
TGCGCCAGCAGCTTTGGACAGGGGGCTGGGGAGACCCAGTACTTC
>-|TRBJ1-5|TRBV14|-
CASSQDGLERSNQPQHF
TGTGCCAGCAGCCAAGATGGATTGGAGCGTAGCAATCAGCCCCAGCATTTT
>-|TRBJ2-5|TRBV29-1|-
CSVKPRETQYF
TGCAGCGTCAAACCGCGAGAGACCCAGTACTTC
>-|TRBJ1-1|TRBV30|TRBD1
CAWSKGGASTEAFF
TGTGCCTGGAGTAAAGGGGGCGCCTCCACTGAAGCTTTCTTT
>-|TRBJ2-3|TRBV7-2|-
CASSLNANTDTQYF
TGTGCCAGCAGCTTAAACGCCAACACAGATACGCAGTATTTT
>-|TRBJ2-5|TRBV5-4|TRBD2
CASSPRLAGQETQYF
TGTGCCAGCAGCCCTCGACTAGCGGGCCAAGAGACCCAGTACTTC
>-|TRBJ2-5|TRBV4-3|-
CASSQVYPGRTQYF
TGCGCCAGCAGCCAAGTATATCCCGGACGGACCCAGTACTTC
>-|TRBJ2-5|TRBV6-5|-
CASSRQETQYF
TGTGCCAGCAGTCGTCAAGAGACCCAGTACTTC
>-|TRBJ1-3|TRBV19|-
CASRAFGDSGNTIYF
TGTGCCAGTAGGGCATTCGGGGACTCTGGAAACACCATATATTTT
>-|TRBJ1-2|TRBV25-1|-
CASGPSGHLFFNYGYTF
TGTGCCAGCGGACCGTCGGGACACCTCTTCTTTAACTATGGCTACACCTTC
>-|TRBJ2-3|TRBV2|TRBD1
CASSVPDLAPGQGTDTQYF
TGTGCCAGCAGTGTGCCAGACTTGGCACCGGGACAGGGCACGGATACGCAGTATTTT
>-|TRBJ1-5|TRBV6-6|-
CASSRDPSGQPQHF
TGTGCCAGCAGTCGGGACCCTTCGGGTCAGCCCCAGCATTTT
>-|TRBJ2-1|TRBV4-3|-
CASSQISSEVYNEQFF
TGCGCCAGCAGCCAAATTTCTAGCGAAGTCTACAATGAGCAGTTCTTC
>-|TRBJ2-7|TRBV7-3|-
CASSLNHFSYEQYF
TGTGCCAGCAGCTTAAATCATTTCTCCTACGAGCAGTACTTC
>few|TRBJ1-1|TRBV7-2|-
CASSSDMNTEAFF
TGTGCCAGCAGCTCTGACATGAACACTGAAGCTTTCTTT
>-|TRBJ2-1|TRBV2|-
CASSDNRGLNEQFF
TGTGCCAGCAGTGACAATAGGGGGTTGAATGAGCAGTTCTTC
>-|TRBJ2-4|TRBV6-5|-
CASRIGTHGNIQYF
TGTGCCAGCAGGATCGGGACTCACGGGAACATTCAGTACTTC
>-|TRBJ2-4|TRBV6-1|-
CASSEAVKNIQYF
TGTGCCAGCAGTGAAGCGGTAAAAAACATTCAGTACTTC
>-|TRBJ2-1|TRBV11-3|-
CASSLGGGDFYNEQFF
TGTGCCAGCAGCTTAGGAGGGGGGGATTTCTACAATGAGCAGTTCTTC
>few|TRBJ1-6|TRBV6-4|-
CASSTGFNSPLHF
TGTGCCAGCAGCACAGGGTTTAATTCACCCCTCCACTTT
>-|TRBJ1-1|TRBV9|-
CASSVAGYDTEAFF
TGTGCCAGCAGCGTAGCTGGTTACGACACTGAAGCTTTCTTT
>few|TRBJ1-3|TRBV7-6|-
CASSLDGNTIYF
TGTGCCAGCAGCTTAGACGGAAACACCATATATTTT
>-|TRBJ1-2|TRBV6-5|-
CATSRDGLYGYTF
TGTGCCACCTCAAGGGACGGTCTCTATGGCTACACCTTC
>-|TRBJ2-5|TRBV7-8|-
CASSALGETQYF
TGTGCCAGCAGCGCGTTGGGAGAGACCCAGTACTTC
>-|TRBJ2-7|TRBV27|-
CASNQNGQGGREQYF
TGTGCCAGCAACCAAAATGGACAGGGAGGGCGCGAGCAGTACTTC
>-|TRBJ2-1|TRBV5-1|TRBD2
CASSLGLAGAHEQFF
TGCGCCAGCAGCTTGGGATTAGCGGGGGCGCATGAGCAGTTCTTC
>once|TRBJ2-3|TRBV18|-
CASRNSIDTDTQYF
TGTGCCAGCCGGAACAGTATTGACACAGATACGCAGTATTTT
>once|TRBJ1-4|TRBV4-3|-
CASSRDLGNKELFF
TGCGCCAGCAGCCGCGATTTAGGGAATAAGGAACTGTTTTTT
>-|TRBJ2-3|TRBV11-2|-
CASRPPGRPTDTQYF
TGTGCCAGCAGACCCCCAGGGCGGCCCACAGATACGCAGTATTTT
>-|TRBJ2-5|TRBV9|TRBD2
CASSVAASGGAGETQYF
TGTGCCAGCAGCGTAGCAGCTAGCGGGGGGGCAGGGGAGACCCAGTACTTC
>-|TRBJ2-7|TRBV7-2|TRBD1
CASSPSGTGGYEQYF
TGTGCCAGCAGCCCGTCCGGGACAGGGGGCTACGAGCAGTACTTC
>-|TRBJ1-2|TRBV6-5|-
CASSAGQTNYGYTF
TGTGCCAGCAGTGCCGGACAGACTAACTATGGCTACACCTTC
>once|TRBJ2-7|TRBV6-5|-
CASSRSSYEQYF
TGTGCCAGCAGCCGCAGCTCCTACGAGCAGTACTTC